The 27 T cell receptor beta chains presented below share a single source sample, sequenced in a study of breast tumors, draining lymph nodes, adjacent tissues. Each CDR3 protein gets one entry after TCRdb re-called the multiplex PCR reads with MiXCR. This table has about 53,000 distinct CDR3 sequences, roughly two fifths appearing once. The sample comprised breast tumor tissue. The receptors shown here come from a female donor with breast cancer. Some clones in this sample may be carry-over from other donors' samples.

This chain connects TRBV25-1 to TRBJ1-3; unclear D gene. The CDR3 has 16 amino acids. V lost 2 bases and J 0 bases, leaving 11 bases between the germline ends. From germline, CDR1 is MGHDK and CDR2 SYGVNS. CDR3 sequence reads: CASSEEGLSSGNTIYF. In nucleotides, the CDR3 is TGTGCCAGCAGTGAAGAGGGTCTGAGCTCTGGAAACACCATATATTTT. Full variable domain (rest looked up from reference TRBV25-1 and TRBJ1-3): EADIYQTPRYLVIGTGKKITLECSQTMGHDKMYWYQQDPGMELHLIHYSYGVNSTEKGDLSSESTVSRIRTEHFPLTLESARPSHTSQYLCASSEEGLSSGNTIYFGEGSWLTVV.

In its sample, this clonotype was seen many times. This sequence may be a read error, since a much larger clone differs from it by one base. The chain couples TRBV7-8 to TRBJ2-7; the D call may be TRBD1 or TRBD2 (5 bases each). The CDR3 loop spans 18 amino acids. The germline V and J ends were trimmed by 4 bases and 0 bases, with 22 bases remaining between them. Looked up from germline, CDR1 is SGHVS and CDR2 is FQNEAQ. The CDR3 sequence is CASSSAREGRVPSYEQYF. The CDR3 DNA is TGTGCCAGCAGCTCAGCTAGAGAGGGGCGGGTCCCCTCCTACGAGCAGTACTTC.

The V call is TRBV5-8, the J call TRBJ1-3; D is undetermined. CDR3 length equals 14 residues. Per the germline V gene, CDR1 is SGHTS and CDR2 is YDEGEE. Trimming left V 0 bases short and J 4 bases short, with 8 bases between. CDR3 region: CASSLAGPGNTIYF. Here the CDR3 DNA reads TGTGCCAGCAGCTTGGCGGGTCCAGGAAACACCATATATTTT.

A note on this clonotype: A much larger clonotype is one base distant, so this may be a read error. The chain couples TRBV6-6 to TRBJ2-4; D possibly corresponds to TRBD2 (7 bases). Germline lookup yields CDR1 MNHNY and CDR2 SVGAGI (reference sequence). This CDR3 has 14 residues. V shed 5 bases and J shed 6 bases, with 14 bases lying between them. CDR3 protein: CASSRGAGANIQYF. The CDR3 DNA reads TGTGCCAGCAGTCGGGGGGCAGGGGCAAACATTCAGTACTTC.

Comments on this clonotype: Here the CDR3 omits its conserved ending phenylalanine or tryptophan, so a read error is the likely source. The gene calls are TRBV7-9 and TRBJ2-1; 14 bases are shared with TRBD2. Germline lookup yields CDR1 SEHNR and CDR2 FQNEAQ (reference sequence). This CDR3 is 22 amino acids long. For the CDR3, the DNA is TGCGCCAGCAGCTTAAGACTTAGGACTAGCGGGAGGAATTGGGGCTCCTACAATGAGCAGTTCCTC. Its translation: CASSLRLRTSGRNWGSYNEQFL.

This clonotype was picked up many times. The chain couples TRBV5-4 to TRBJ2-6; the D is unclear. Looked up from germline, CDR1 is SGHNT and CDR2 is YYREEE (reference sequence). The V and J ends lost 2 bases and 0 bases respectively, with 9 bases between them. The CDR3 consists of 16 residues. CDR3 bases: TGTGCCAGCAGCTTTAGGGTCGGCTCTGGGGCCAACGTCCTGACTTTC. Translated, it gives CASSFRVGSGANVLTF.

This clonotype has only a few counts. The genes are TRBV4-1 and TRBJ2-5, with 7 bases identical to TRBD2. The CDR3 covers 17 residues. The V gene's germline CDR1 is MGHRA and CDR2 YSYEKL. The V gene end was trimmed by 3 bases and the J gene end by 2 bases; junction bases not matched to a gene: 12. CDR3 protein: CASSHEFPSGPQETQYF. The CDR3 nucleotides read TGCGCCAGCAGCCATGAGTTTCCTAGCGGACCTCAAGAGACCCAGTACTTC.

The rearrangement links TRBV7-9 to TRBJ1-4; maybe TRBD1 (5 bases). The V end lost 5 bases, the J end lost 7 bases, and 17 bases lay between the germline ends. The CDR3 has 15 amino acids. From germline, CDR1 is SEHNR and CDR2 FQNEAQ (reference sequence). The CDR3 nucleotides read TGTGCCAGCAGCGTCAGGGTCGCGGAAGGTGAAAAACTGTTTTTT. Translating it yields CASSVRVAEGEKLFF.

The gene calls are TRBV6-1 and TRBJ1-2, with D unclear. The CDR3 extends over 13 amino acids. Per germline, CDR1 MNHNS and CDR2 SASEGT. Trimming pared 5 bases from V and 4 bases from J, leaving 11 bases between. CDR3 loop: CASSYGSTYGYTF. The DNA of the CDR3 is TGTGCCAGCAGTTACGGGTCTACCTATGGCTACACCTTC.

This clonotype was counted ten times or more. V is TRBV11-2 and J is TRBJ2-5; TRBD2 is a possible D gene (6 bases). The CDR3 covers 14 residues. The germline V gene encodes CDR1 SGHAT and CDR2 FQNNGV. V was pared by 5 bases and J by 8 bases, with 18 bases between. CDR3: CASSPGGGQGTQYF. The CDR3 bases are TGTGCCAGCAGCCCCGGGGGAGGCCAGGGAACCCAGTACTTC.

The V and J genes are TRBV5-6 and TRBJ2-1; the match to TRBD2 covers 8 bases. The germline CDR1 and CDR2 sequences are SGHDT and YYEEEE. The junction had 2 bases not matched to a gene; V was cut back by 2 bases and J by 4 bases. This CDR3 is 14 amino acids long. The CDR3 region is CASSLLAEYNEQFF. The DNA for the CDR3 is TGTGCCAGCAGCTTACTAGCGGAATACAATGAGCAGTTCTTC.

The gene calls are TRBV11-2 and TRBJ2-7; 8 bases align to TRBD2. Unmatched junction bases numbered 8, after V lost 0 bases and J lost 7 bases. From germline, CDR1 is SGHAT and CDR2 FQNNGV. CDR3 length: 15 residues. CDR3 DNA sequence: TGTGCCAGCAGCTTAGACGGGGGGGCCCCGAGGGAGCAGTACTTC. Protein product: CASSLDGGAPREQYF.

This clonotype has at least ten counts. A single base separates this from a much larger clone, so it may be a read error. CDR3 sequence reads: CSARGPLAGAGQYF. The CDR3 DNA sequence: TGCAGTGCTAGAGGGCCTCTAGCGGGAGCAGGGCAGTACTTC. The rearrangement uses TRBV20-1 and TRBJ2-7; 10 bases line up with TRBD2. This CDR3 contains 14 residues. V lost 1 base and J lost 9; bases outside the gene matches: 9. CDR1 is DFQATT, CDR2 SNEGSKA, per germline (reference sequence).

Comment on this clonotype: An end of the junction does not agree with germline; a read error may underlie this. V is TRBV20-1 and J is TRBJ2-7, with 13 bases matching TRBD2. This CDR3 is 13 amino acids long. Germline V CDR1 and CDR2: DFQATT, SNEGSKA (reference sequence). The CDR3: CRARVGTSGIEYF. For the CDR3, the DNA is TGCAGAGCTAGGGTCGGGACTAGCGGGATTGAGTACTTC.

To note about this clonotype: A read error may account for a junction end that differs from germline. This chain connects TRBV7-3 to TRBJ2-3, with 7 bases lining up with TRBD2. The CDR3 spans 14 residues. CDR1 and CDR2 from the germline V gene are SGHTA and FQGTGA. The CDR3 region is CACSLAAGTDTQYF. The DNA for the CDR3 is TGTGCCTGCAGCCTAGCGGCTGGCACAGATACGCAGTATTTT. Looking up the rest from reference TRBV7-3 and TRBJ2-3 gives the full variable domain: GAGVSQTPSNKVTEKGKYVELRCDPISGHTALYWYRQSLGQGPEFLIYFQGTGAADDSGLPNDRFFAVRPEGSVSTLKIQRTERGDSAVYLCACSLAAGTDTQYFGPGTRLTVL.

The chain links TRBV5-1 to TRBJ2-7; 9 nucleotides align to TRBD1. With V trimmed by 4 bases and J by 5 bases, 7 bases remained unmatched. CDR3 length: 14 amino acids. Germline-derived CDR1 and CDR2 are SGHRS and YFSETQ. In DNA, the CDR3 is TGCGCCAGCAGCCCCGGGACAGGGTTCGACGAGCAGTACTTC. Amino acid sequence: CASSPGTGFDEQYF.

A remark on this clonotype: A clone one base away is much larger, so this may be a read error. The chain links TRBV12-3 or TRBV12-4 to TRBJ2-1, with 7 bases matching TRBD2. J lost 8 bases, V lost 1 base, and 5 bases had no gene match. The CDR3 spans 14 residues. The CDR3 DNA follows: TGTGCCAGCAGTTTAGGGGGGGGGGTGGATGAGCAGTTCTTC. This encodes CASSLGGGVDEQFF.

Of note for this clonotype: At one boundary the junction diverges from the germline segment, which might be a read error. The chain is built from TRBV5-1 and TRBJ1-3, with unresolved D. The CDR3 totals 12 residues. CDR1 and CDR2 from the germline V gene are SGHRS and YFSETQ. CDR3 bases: TGCGCCTCGCGACTCGAGGGAAACACCACATATTTT. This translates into CASRLEGNTTYF.

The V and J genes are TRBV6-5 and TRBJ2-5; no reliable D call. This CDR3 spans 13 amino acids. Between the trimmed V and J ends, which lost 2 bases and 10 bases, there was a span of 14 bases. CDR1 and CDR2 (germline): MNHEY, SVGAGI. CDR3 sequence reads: CASSYRSAASQYF. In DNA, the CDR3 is TGTGCCAGCAGTTACCGGTCAGCCGCTAGCCAGTACTTC.

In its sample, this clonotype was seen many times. Written as DNA, the CDR3 is TGCGCCAGCAGCCCGTACCGTAGCGGGAGCTCCTACAATGAGCAGTTCTTC. Translation gives CASSPYRSGSSYNEQFF. The chain uses TRBV5-1 and TRBJ2-1, with TRBD2 identical over 9 bases. The V segment lost 4 bases and the J segment 0 bases; nucleotides outside the gene matches: 8. CDR1 SGHRS and CDR2 YFSETQ come from the germline V gene. This CDR3 spans 17 amino acids.

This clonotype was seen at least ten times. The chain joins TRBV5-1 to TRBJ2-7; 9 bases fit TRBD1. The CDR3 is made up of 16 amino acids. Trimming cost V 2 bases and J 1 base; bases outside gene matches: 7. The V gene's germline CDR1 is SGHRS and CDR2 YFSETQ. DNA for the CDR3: TGCGCCAGCAGCTTAGAGGGACAGGGAATTTCCTACGAGCAGTACTTC. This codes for CASSLEGQGISYEQYF.

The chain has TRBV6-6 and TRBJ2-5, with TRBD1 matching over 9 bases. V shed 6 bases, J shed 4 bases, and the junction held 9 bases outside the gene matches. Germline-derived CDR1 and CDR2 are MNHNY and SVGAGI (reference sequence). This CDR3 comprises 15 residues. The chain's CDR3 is CASREDPGQGETQYF. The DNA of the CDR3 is TGTGCCAGCAGAGAGGACCCGGGACAGGGAGAGACCCAGTACTTC.

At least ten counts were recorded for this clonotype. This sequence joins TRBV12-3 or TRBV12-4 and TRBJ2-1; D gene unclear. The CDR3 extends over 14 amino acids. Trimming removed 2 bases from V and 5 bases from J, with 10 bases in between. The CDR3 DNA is TGTGCCAGCAGTTTACGGCGGAAGGACAATGAGCAGTTCTTC. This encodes CASSLRRKDNEQFF.

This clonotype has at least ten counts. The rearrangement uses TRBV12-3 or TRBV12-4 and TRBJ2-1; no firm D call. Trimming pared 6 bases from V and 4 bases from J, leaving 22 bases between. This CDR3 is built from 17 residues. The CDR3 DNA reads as TGTGCCAGCAGCCGCCCAACCAGCGCTGGCAGGTACAATGAGCAGTTCTTC. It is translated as CASSRPTSAGRYNEQFF.

CDR3 region: CASSQDRRLAGTGELFF. The DNA of the CDR3 is TGTGCCAGCAGCCAAGATCGGAGACTAGCTGGGACCGGGGAGCTGTTTTTT. The chain has TRBV14 and TRBJ2-2; TRBD2 matches at 7 bases. The CDR3 spans 17 residues. Germline trimming cut 0 bases from V and 5 bases from J; bases unmatched to any gene: 9. From germline, CDR1 is SGHDN and CDR2 FVKESK.

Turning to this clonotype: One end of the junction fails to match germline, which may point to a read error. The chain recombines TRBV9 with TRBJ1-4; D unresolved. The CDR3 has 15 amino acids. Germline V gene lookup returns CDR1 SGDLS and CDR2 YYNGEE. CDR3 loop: CASSHNGPGINKLVF. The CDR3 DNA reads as TGTGCCAGCAGCCACAATGGCCCCGGTATAAACAAACTGGTTTTT.

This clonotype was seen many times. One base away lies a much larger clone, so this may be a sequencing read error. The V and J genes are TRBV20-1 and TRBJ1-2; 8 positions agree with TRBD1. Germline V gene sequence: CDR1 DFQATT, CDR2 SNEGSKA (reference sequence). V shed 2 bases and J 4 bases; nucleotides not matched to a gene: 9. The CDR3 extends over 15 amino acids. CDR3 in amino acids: CSARIRQGHAYGYTF. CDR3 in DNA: TGCAGTGCTAGAATAAGACAGGGGCACGCCTATGGCTACACCTTC.